The sequence of this T cell receptor beta chain was determined in a study of OX40 agonist ivuxolimab in advanced cancers. Turning to the study itself: In this cohort, patients received ivuxolimab, an agonistic anti-OX40 (CD134) antibody. Findings of the study overall: Among the least clonally expanded were partial responders at 0.1-3.0 mg/kg.

Assay used: immunoSEQ multiplex PCR; TCRdb lists only in-frame clones, some missing. There are roughly 70,000 clones in the sample; around 88% occur only once, and approximately 2.5% lies in the top ten. The CDR3 is 16 residues long. The germline V gene has CDR1 MDHEN and CDR2 SYDVKM. Trimming removed 5 bases from V and 8 bases from J, with 21 bases in between. As for this clone: Its matching antigen is unknown.

The sequences come from CD4+ or CD8+ T cells sorted from blood, collected in a trial of the OX40 agonist ivuxolimab. The clonotype comes from an adult with an advanced solid tumor such as melanoma, head and neck, liver or kidney cancer. The genes are TRBV28 and TRBJ1-4; D possibly corresponds to TRBD1 (5 bases). In DNA, the CDR3 is TGTGCCAGCAGTCCCGGGACCGCGGGGAGCTGGGAAAAACTGTTTTTT. Protein product: CASSPGTAGSWEKLFF.